This TCR beta chain was sequenced during a study of blood T cell repertoires in COVID-19. Study in general: In each case, the material was cDNA or gDNA derived from T cells, B-cell-depleted T cells, or PBMCs.

Generated by immunoSEQ multiplex PCR, the TCRdb table keeps only in-frame clones and is missing some. In the table there are fewer than 300,000 clones, about 85% of which are singletons. V was trimmed by 5 bases and J by 5 bases, leaving 7 bases between them. The CDR3 extends over 11 amino acids. In germline, CDR1 is KGHSH, CDR2 LQKENI. The chain has TRBV18 and TRBJ2-7, with TRBD2 as a possible D gene (5 bases). Sample: peripheral blood. This sequence originates from a man in his sixties who had recovered from COVID-19. CDR3 amino acids: CASSVGDEQYF. DNA for the CDR3: TGTGCCAGCTCAGTGGGAGACGAGCAGTACTTC.